This section outlines one TCR beta chain sequence together with its context. Sequenced by immunoSEQ multiplex PCR; TCRdb stores in-frame clones only, minus some. The top ten clones hold under 3% of a sample with about 270,000 clones, roughly nine tenths of them seen once. This CDR3 comprises 16 residues. With 1 base clipped from V and 4 bases from J, the junction kept 7 bases outside the gene matches. CDR1 and CDR2 from the germline V gene are SGHTA and FQGNSA. The data belong to a study of blood T cell repertoires in COVID-19. In the study overall: The analysed material was cDNA or gDNA that came from T cells, B-cell-depleted T cells, or PBMCs.

The recovered donors of Cohort 3 showed two negative PCRs, clearance, or symptom resolution. This TCR derives from a woman aged 18-30 years who had recovered from COVID-19. The chain employs TRBV7-2 and TRBJ2-3, with 8 bases lining up with TRBD2. Sequenced input: PBMCs or T cells enriched from blood (not recorded which). CDR3 loop: CASSLGPGGPADTQYF. The CDR3 nucleotides read TGTGCCAGCAGCTTAGGGCCGGGAGGGCCGGCAGATACGCAGTATTTT. Combining the CDR3 with reference TRBV7-2 and TRBJ2-3 gives the whole variable domain GAGVSQSPSNKVTEKGKDVELRCDPISGHTALYWYRQSLGQGLEFLIYFQGNSAPDKSGLPSDRFSAERTGGSVSTLTIQRTQQEDSAVYLCASSLGPGGPADTQYFGPGTRLTVL.